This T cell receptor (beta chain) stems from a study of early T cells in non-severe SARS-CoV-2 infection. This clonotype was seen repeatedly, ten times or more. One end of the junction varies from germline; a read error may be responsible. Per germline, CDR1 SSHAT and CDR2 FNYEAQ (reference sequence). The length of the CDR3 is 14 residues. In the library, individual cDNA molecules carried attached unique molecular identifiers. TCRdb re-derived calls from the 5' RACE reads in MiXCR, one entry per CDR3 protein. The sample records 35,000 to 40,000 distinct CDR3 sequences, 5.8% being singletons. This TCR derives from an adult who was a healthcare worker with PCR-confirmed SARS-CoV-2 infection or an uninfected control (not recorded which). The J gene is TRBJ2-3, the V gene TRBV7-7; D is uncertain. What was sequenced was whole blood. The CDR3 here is CASSSAGSTDTQYF. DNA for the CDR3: TGTGCTAGCAGCTCAGCCGGGAGCACAGATACGCAGTATTTT.